The subject of this entry is one T cell receptor (beta chain). The CDR3 extends over 15 amino acids. The V gene lost 0 bases and the J gene lost 8 bases, with 15 bases spanning the gap. Germline loops: CDR1 SGHRS, CDR2 YFSETQ. The data were produced by immunoSEQ multiplex PCR, yet TCRdb's version contains in-frame clones alone and is incomplete. Counted here are 13,000 to 15,000 clones, under 65% occurring once; the ten biggest clones make up less than 40%. This sample is part of a study of cytotoxic CD8 clonotypes in ibrutinib-treated CLL. The rearrangement links TRBV5-1 to TRBJ2-1; a weak D match, TRBD1 (5 bases). The source of this sequence is a human donor with chronic lymphocytic leukemia. The sequenced sample was PBMCs, obtained at an approximately 22-month disease-progression time point, from a patient treated with ibrutinib. The DNA of the CDR3 is TGCGCCAGCAGCTTGGTCAGGGCGGCGATCGATGAGCAGTTCTTC. The encoded protein is CASSLVRAAIDEQFF. Combining the CDR3 with reference TRBV5-1 and TRBJ2-1 gives the whole variable domain KAGVTQTPRYLIKTRGQQVTLSCSPISGHRSVSWYQQTPGQGLQFLFEYFSETQRNKGNFPGRFSGRQFSNSRSEMNVSTLELGDSALYLCASSLVRAAIDEQFFGPGTRLTVL.